Described below is a single TCR beta chain sequence and its context. The antigen is undetermined. The data were taken from a study of T cell responses to AZD1222 COVID-19 vaccine. Overall study results and limits: Only six or seven AZD1222 recipients were seropositive at baseline. Within unmutated variant regions lay the reported targets of nearly half of spike-specific TCRs. The donors showed a predominance of white British ancestry and of females, with possible underestimation of clonal diversity. Spike-specific TCR breadth and depth were elevated following two AZD1222 doses.

TCRdb keeps only in-frame clones here, not all; method: immunoSEQ multiplex PCR. Among about 190,000 clones listed, almost 95% were seen once. CDR1 is SQVTM and CDR2 is ANQGSEA in the germline V gene. The J segment lost 8 bases and the V segment lost 6 bases, leaving 10 bases of the junction unmatched. This CDR3 contains 13 residues. The specimen was peripheral blood, collected on day 0 of AZD1222 vaccination. The sequence was collected from an adult in good health. The rearrangement links TRBV29-1 to TRBJ2-1; TRBD2 aligns across 7 bases. In DNA, the CDR3 is TGCAGCGTCGTTGCGGGACTAACCGATGAGCAGTTCTTC. Its translation: CSVVAGLTDEQFF.